This T cell receptor (beta chain) was obtained from a study of identical twins. The CDR3 runs to 14 residues. Germline assignment: CDR1 DFQATT and CDR2 SNEGSKA (reference sequence). V dropped 2 bases and J dropped 0 bases, with 11 bases sitting between them. TCRdb re-called the 5' RACE reads with MiXCR, one entry per CDR3 protein. The sample has hundreds of thousands of distinct CDR3 sequences; around a sixth are singletons. This clonotype turned up a few times. The same data also contributed to another study, on T cells expressing NK-cell markers.

Sequencing was carried out using PBMCs. The sequence derives from a young woman in good health. The V and J genes are TRBV20-1 and TRBJ2-7; D not certain. CDR3: CSARTGDSSYEQYF. The CDR3 nucleotides are TGCAGTGCTAGAACCGGTGATAGCTCCTACGAGCAGTACTTC.